The 15 T cell receptor beta chains in this list originate from one sample, sequenced in a study of blood T cell repertoires in COVID-19. Generated by immunoSEQ multiplex PCR, the TCRdb table keeps only in-frame clones and is missing some. The sample holds some 60,000 clones, just under 95% seen once. Input material: peripheral blood. All receptors come from a human donor in a cohort sampled during active COVID-19.

V is TRBV7-4 and J is TRBJ2-7; tentatively, D is TRBD1 (6 bases). The germline gives CDR1 SGHVT, CDR2 SQSDAQ. The CDR3 sequence is 15 residues long. Trimming took off 7 bases at V and 0 bases at J, with 16 bases between the two ends. CDR3 nucleotide sequence: TGTGCCAGCAACCGACAGGATCGAATCTCCTACGAGCAGTACTTC. This codes for CASNRQDRISYEQYF.

CDR3 region: CASSSTGGLRGAFF. The CDR3 DNA reads TGTGCCAGCAGTTCGACAGGGGGCTTACGCGGAGCTTTCTTT. V usage is TRBV28 and J usage is TRBJ1-1, with 10 bases aligning to TRBD1. Trimming at V came to 4 bases and at J to 10 bases, leaving 9 bases not matched to a gene. Germline CDR1 MDHEN, CDR2 SYDVKM. This CDR3 has 14 amino acids.

The chain recombines TRBV20-1 with TRBJ2-7, with a possible D match to TRBD1 (5 bases). This CDR3 has 13 amino acids. Germline V gene lookup returns CDR1 DFQATT and CDR2 SNEGSKA (reference sequence). Trimming pared 3 bases from V and 1 base from J, leaving 10 bases between. The CDR3 is CSASLGQSYEQYF. For the CDR3, the DNA is TGCAGTGCTAGTTTGGGGCAGTCCTACGAGCAGTACTTC.

This clone was seen only a few times. V usage is TRBV6-2 or TRBV6-3 and J usage is TRBJ2-6, with 8 bases matching TRBD1. V trimming: 0 bases; J trimming: 1 base; junction bases outside the gene matches: 5. This CDR3 has 18 residues. Germline-derived CDR1 and CDR2 are MNHEY and SVGEGT. CDR3 sequence reads: CASSYSQGAPSGANVLTF. CDR3 nucleotides: TGTGCCAGCAGTTACTCTCAGGGGGCCCCGTCTGGGGCCAACGTCCTGACTTTC.

The gene calls are TRBV3-1 (or the pseudogene TRBV3-2) and TRBJ1-3; tentative D call: TRBD1 (6 bases). This CDR3 spans 15 amino acids. With 2 bases removed from V and 7 bases from J, the gap between germline ends came to 15 bases. Looked up from germline, CDR1 is LGHDT and CDR2 is YNNKEL (reference sequence). This chain's CDR3 is CASSQSGGGANTIYF. Written as DNA, the CDR3 is TGTGCCAGCAGCCAATCTGGGGGGGGCGCGAACACCATATATTTT.

This clone appeared a single time. The chain employs TRBV7-8 and TRBJ2-1; TRBD1 matches at 9 bases. The J segment lost 10 bases and the V segment lost 6 bases, leaving 7 bases of the junction unmatched. The V gene's germline CDR1 is SGHVS and CDR2 FQNEAQ. This CDR3 has 13 amino acids. The CDR3 nucleotides read TGTGCCAGCAGGGAACAGGGGGCGAGGGAGCAGTTCTTC. Protein product: CASREQGAREQFF.

The chain combines TRBV7-8 with TRBJ2-7; the match to TRBD1 covers 8 bases. Germline lookup yields CDR1 SGHVS and CDR2 FQNEAQ. The CDR3 consists of 14 residues. V shed 5 bases, J shed 3 bases, and the junction held 6 bases outside the gene matches. The CDR3 is CASSVRDRLYEQYF. The CDR3 nucleotides read TGTGCCAGCAGCGTCCGGGACAGGCTCTACGAGCAGTACTTC.

The chain has TRBV29-1 and TRBJ2-1; TRBD1 might be the D (6 bases). The germline V gene has CDR1 SQVTM and CDR2 ANQGSEA. The CDR3 has 12 residues. V lost 6 bases to trimming and J lost 6 bases, with 12 bases between them. DNA of the CDR3: TGCAGCGTACAGGACAGACCCAATGAGCAGTTCTTC. It translates to CSVQDRPNEQFF.

The rearrangement joins TRBV6-5 to TRBJ1-1, with a tentative D call TRBD1 (6 bases). The CDR3 has 13 residues. V lost 7 bases, J lost 3 bases, and 12 bases lay in between. Germline values: CDR1 MNHEY, CDR2 SVGAGI. As DNA, the CDR3 is TGTGCCAGCAAGGGGGTACAGTACACTGAAGCTTTCTTT. It translates to CASKGVQYTEAFF.

The chain has TRBV10-3 and TRBJ2-3, with D maybe TRBD1 (6 bases). Germline V CDR1 and CDR2: ENHRY, SYGVKD. With 11 bases removed from V and 5 bases from J, the gap between germline ends came to 17 bases. The CDR3 consists of 13 residues. This CDR3 reads CAFSGQQGDTQYF. CDR3 DNA: TGTGCCTTCTCGGGACAACAGGGAGATACGCAGTATTTT.

This chain uses TRBV9 with TRBJ2-5, with D possibly matching TRBD2 (6 bases). Germline loops: CDR1 SGDLS, CDR2 YYNGEE. The length of the CDR3 is 13 residues. V was trimmed by 6 bases and J by 7 bases, leaving 16 bases between them. The CDR3 protein is CASTPGDSGTQYF. The CDR3 DNA sequence: TGTGCCAGCACCCCCGGGGACTCGGGGACCCAGTACTTC.

This chain uses TRBV7-9 with TRBJ1-2; TRBD1 is a possible D gene (5 bases). Germline V gene sequence: CDR1 SEHNR, CDR2 FQNEAQ (reference sequence). The germline V and J ends were trimmed by 2 bases and 6 bases, with 19 bases remaining between them. The CDR3 runs 16 residues. In DNA form, the CDR3 reads TGTGCCAGCAGCTTATGGCGGTCCAGGGTGTGGGATGGCTACACCTTC. Its protein product is CASSLWRSRVWDGYTF.

This clone showed up just once. The chain is built from TRBV14 and TRBJ2-7, with 7 bases aligning to TRBD1. This CDR3 region has 15 residues. V gave up 1 base and J gave up 3 bases; unmatched junction bases: 6. Per germline, CDR1 SGHDN and CDR2 FVKESK. Written as DNA, the CDR3 is TGTGCCAGCAGCCAAGTGAGGGGGCTTTTCTACGAGCAGTACTTC. Translation gives CASSQVRGLFYEQYF.

V gene TRBV4-2 combines with J gene TRBJ2-5; TRBD2 agrees at 11 bases. CDR3 length: 20 residues. Germline V gene sequence: CDR1 LGHNA, CDR2 YNFKEQ. The V and J ends lost 1 base and 5 bases, in that order; junction bases with no gene match: 18. The CDR3: CASSQGGLAGGRGSVETQYF. The DNA for the CDR3 is TGTGCCAGCAGCCAAGGGGGGCTAGCGGGGGGTAGAGGGTCCGTGGAGACCCAGTACTTC.

The CDR3 DNA follows: TGTGCCAGCAGCAGAGTAGCGGGTTTGAGAGAGACCCAGTACTTC. Amino acid sequence: CASSRVAGLRETQYF. The rearrangement links TRBV7-9 to TRBJ2-5; 7 bases align to TRBD2. Germline V lookup: CDR1 SEHNR, CDR2 FQNEAQ (reference sequence). There are 15 residues in the CDR3. J gave up 4 bases and V 5 bases, and 10 bases lay outside the gene matches.